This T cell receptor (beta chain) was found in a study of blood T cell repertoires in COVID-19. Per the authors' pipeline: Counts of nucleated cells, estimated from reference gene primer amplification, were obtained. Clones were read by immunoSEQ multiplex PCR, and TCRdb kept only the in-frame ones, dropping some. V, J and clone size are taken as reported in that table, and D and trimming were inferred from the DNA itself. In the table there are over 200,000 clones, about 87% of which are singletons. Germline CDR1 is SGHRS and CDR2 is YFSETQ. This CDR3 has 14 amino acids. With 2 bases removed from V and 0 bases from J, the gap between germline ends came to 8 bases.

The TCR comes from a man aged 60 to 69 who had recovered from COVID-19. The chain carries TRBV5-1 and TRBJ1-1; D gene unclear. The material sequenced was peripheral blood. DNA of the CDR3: TGCGCCAGCAGCTTTAACACCCTGAACACTGAAGCTTTCTTT. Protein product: CASSFNTLNTEAFF.